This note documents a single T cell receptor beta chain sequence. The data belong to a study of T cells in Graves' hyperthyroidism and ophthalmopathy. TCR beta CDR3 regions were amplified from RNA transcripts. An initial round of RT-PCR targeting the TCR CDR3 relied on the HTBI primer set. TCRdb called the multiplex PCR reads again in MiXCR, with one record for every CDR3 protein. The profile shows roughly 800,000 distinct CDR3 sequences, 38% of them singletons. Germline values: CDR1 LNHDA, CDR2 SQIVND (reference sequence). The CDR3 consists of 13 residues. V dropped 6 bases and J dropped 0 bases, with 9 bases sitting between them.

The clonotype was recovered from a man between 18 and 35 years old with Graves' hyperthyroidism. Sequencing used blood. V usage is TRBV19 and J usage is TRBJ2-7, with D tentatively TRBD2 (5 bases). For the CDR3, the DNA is TGTGCCAGTAGCGACCTAGCCTCCTACGAGCAGTACTTC. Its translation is CASSDLASYEQYF.